This is a list of T cell receptor beta chains from one sample in a study of regulatory T cells in long-lasting Graves disease. In TCRdb, the multiplex PCR reads were re-called with MiXCR into one record per CDR3 protein. The sample records some 430,000 distinct CDR3 sequences, roughly 21% being singletons. This material consisted of peripheral blood mononuclear cells (PBMCs), taken when the disease was refractory, from a patient treated with antithyroid drugs. Source of these receptors: a female donor with Graves disease. CDR3s include the opening cysteine and the closing phenylalanine or tryptophan. The order of the fields is V gene, D gene, J gene, clone size, CDR3 DNA, CDR3 protein. The D gene is left open where the match is weak. A row's size may be missing; if present it is once, few, many or a size class.

v_gene: TRBV28
d_gene: TRBD2
j_gene: TRBJ2-2
abundance: many
CDR3nt: TGTGCCAGCAGTTCCCCTCTTCTAGCGGAGGAAAACACCGGGGAGCTGTTTTTT
CDR3aa: CASSSPLLAEENTGELFF

v_gene: TRBV12-3/TRBV12-4
d_gene: -
j_gene: TRBJ2-1
abundance: -
CDR3nt: TGTGCCAGCAGTTTATGGACGGGTTACAATGAGCAGTTCTTC
CDR3aa: CASSLWTGYNEQFF

v_gene: TRBV10-3
d_gene: -
j_gene: TRBJ2-7
abundance: many
CDR3nt: TGTGCCATCACTCCCCAACCCCTCTACGAGCAGTACTTC
CDR3aa: CAITPQPLYEQYF

v_gene: TRBV7-9
d_gene: -
j_gene: TRBJ2-7
abundance: many
CDR3nt: TGTGCCAGCAGCCCCCCCCAGAGCTCCTACGAGCAGTACTTC
CDR3aa: CASSPPQSSYEQYF

v_gene: TRBV12-3/TRBV12-4
d_gene: -
j_gene: TRBJ2-5
abundance: many
CDR3nt: TGTGCCAGCAGTTTATTGGCAGAACGACCTTACTTC
CDR3aa: CASSLLAERPYF

v_gene: TRBV11-2
d_gene: -
j_gene: TRBJ2-7
abundance: many
CDR3nt: TGTGCCATCCGCACATTAGTAGGCGAGCAGTACTTC
CDR3aa: CAIRTLVGEQYF

v_gene: TRBV12-3/TRBV12-4
d_gene: TRBD2
j_gene: TRBJ2-5
abundance: many
CDR3nt: TGTGCCAGCAGTATACTAGCGGCGCAAGAGACCCAGTACTTC
CDR3aa: CASSILAAQETQYF

v_gene: TRBV7-9
d_gene: -
j_gene: TRBJ1-1
abundance: few
CDR3nt: TGTGCCAGCAGCTTATCCCTCTCTCCCCGGACAGAAGCTTTCTTT
CDR3aa: CASSLSLSPRTEAFF

v_gene: TRBV3-1
d_gene: TRBD1
j_gene: TRBJ1-1
abundance: -
CDR3nt: TGTGCCAGCAGCCACGCGACAGGGGCGAACACTGAAGCTTTCTTT
CDR3aa: CASSHATGANTEAFF

v_gene: TRBV7-4
d_gene: -
j_gene: TRBJ1-5
abundance: few
CDR3nt: TGTGCCAGCAGCTTAGTGCCCGGCGAGGGTCGAGGGCCCCAGCATTTT
CDR3aa: CASSLVPGEGRGPQHF

v_gene: TRBV27
d_gene: -
j_gene: TRBJ2-2
abundance: -
CDR3nt: TGTGCCAGCTCGATCCAGCCCGGGGCCGGGGAGCTGTTTTTT
CDR3aa: CASSIQPGAGELFF

v_gene: TRBV7-2
d_gene: TRBD2
j_gene: TRBJ2-7
abundance: few
CDR3nt: TGTGCCAGCAGCCGGGCCGGGACTAACTCGAGGGAGCAGTACTTC
CDR3aa: CASSRAGTNSREQYF

v_gene: TRBV11-1
d_gene: TRBD1
j_gene: TRBJ1-4
abundance: -
CDR3nt: TGTGCCAGCAGCCTCGGGACAGGGTCAGAGGAAAAACTGTTTTTT
CDR3aa: CASSLGTGSEEKLFF

v_gene: TRBV6-2/TRBV6-3
d_gene: -
j_gene: TRBJ2-2
abundance: -
CDR3nt: TGTGCCAGCAGTTACTCCCTGTATACAGATAGCACCGGGGAGCTGTTTTTT
CDR3aa: CASSYSLYTDSTGELFF

v_gene: TRBV11-1
d_gene: -
j_gene: TRBJ1-2
abundance: many
CDR3nt: TGTGCCAGCAGCTTACCCAGGGGATATGGCTACACCTTC
CDR3aa: CASSLPRGYGYTF